This TCR beta chain comes out of a study of cytomegalovirus exposure and HLA in healthy donors. The CDR3 covers 15 residues. Germline values: CDR1 MGHRA, CDR2 YSYEKL. Regarding this clone: Its antigen is unknown.

It was with 60 Vbeta and 13 Jbeta primers that the PCR ran. The method was immunoSEQ multiplex PCR; TCRdb's version includes in-frame clones alone and lacks a portion of them. Recorded for this sample: 38,000 or so clones. General observations from the study: Presence/absence results assume similar sequencing depth per donor, which may not hold.

The source material was PBMCs. The sequence was obtained from a man aged 25 to 40 in good health and CMV-seronegative. The chain has TRBV4-1 and TRBJ2-5; 9 bases align to TRBD2. Gene TRBJ2-7 matches the end of the DNA better, so the J call may be wrong. The CDR3 here is CASSQTLAGTYEQYF. Here the CDR3 DNA reads TGCGCCAGCAGCCAAACTCTAGCGGGGACCTACGAGCAGTACTTC.